These 13 T cell receptor beta chains were all obtained from the same sample, sequenced in a study of T-cell reconstitution after alpha-beta-depleted transplantation in children. This sample's TCRbeta library carried unique molecular identifier barcodes. TCRdb re-derived calls from the PCR reads in MiXCR, one entry per CDR3 protein. The data show 700,000 or so distinct CDR3 sequences, around 13% seen once. The input for sequencing was PBMCs, taken before TCRalphabeta/CD19-depleted stem cell transplant. The receptors originated from a girl between 2 and 10 years old with congenital amegakaryocytic thrombocytopenia, due to receive a stem cell transplant.

This clonotype has just a few counts. The rearrangement links TRBV18 to TRBJ2-1, with D maybe TRBD2 (6 bases). The ends were cut back, 1 base at V and 3 bases at J, with 13 bases in the middle. Per the germline V gene, CDR1 is KGHSH and CDR2 is LQKENI. This CDR3 has 16 amino acids. DNA for the CDR3: TGTGCCAGCTCACCACGCGACGCGGGGAACTACAATGAGCAGTTCTTC. It codes for CASSPRDAGNYNEQFF. The whole variable domain, remainder taken from reference TRBV18 and TRBJ2-1, is NAGVMQNPRHLVRRRGQEARLRCSPMKGHSHVYWYRQLPEEGLKFMVYLQKENIIDESGMPKERFSAEFPKEGPSILRIQQVVRGDSAAYFCASSPRDAGNYNEQFFGPGTRLTVL.

The chain joins TRBV28 to TRBJ2-7, with a possible D match to TRBD2 (6 bases). V lost 9 bases, J lost 7 bases, and 16 bases lay in between. The CDR3 covers 12 residues. Germline CDR1 and CDR2: MDHEN and SYDVKM. The CDR3 sequence is CASNPGVGEQYF. In DNA, the CDR3 is TGTGCCAGTAACCCGGGAGTGGGAGAGCAGTACTTC.

This chain links TRBV5-1 with TRBJ2-7; D ambiguous. Trimming shortened V by 0 bases and J by 4 bases, and 11 bases separated the two germline ends. CDR1 SGHRS and CDR2 YFSETQ come from the germline V gene. This CDR3 has 14 residues. CDR3 DNA: TGCGCCAGCAGCTTGGGACTCTCAAGGTACGAGCAGTACTTC. As protein: CASSLGLSRYEQYF.

This clonotype has only a few counts. This rearrangement joins TRBV11-2 to TRBJ2-5; the match to TRBD2 covers 9 bases. The CDR3 has 18 amino acids. In germline, CDR1 is SGHAT, CDR2 FQNNGV. J gave up 4 bases and V 7 bases, and 19 bases lay outside the gene matches. DNA for the CDR3: TGTGCCAGCACCTTTAGATTGGAGGCGGGAGGGCCGACAGAGACCCAGTACTTC. It yields the protein CASTFRLEAGGPTETQYF.

This clonotype was counted a few times. The genes are TRBV7-9 and TRBJ2-2; D is ambiguous. CDR3 length: 14 residues. The V gene lost 11 bases and the J gene lost 6 bases, with 19 bases spanning the gap. The germline gives CDR1 SEHNR, CDR2 FQNEAQ (reference sequence). This CDR3 is CACQWAGSAGELFF. The CDR3 bases are TGTGCCTGCCAGTGGGCTGGGTCCGCCGGGGAGCTGTTTTTT.

There are many counts of this clonotype. This chain joins TRBV4-2 and TRBJ1-5; TRBD1 aligns across 8 bases. V lost 0 bases to trimming and J lost 3 bases; unmatched junction nucleotides: 4. Germline lookup yields CDR1 LGHNA and CDR2 YNFKEQ. The CDR3 length is 16 residues. CDR3 amino acids: CASSQDWGQVNQPQHF. CDR3 DNA sequence: TGTGCCAGCAGCCAAGATTGGGGACAGGTCAATCAGCCCCAGCATTTT.

V and J are TRBV7-3 and TRBJ2-2, with a weak D call TRBD2 (6 bases). The V end lost 2 bases, the J end lost 3 bases, and 10 bases lay between the germline ends. Germline V gives CDR1 SGHTA, CDR2 FQGTGA. The CDR3 length is 15 residues. CDR3 nucleotide sequence: TGTGCCAGCAGCTTACATCCGGGGGACACCGGGGAGCTGTTTTTT. Translated, it gives CASSLHPGDTGELFF.

The chain carries TRBV7-6 and TRBJ2-1; 8 bases map to TRBD1. V lost 1 base, J lost 2 bases, and 4 bases stayed unmatched. The V gene's germline CDR1 is SGHVS and CDR2 FNYEAQ. The CDR3 spans 16 residues. CDR3 in amino acids: CASSLGDRPPYNEQFF. The CDR3 DNA reads TGTGCCAGCAGCTTAGGGGACAGGCCTCCCTACAATGAGCAGTTCTTC.

The rearrangement links TRBV5-1 to TRBJ1-1; TRBD1 aligns across 7 bases. CDR1 SGHRS and CDR2 YFSETQ come from the germline V gene. After removal of 3 bases from V and 8 bases from J, the junction contained 1 base not matched to a gene. The CDR3 is 11 amino acids. CDR3 loop: CASSSQGEAFF. The CDR3 bases are TGCGCCAGCAGCTCACAGGGGGAAGCTTTCTTT.

At least ten counts were recorded for this clonotype. The rearrangement joins TRBV20-1 to TRBJ2-3; possibly TRBD2 for D (5 bases). V lost 4 bases and J lost 2, with 16 bases in between. CDR3 length: 15 residues. Germline CDR1 is DFQATT and CDR2 is SNEGSKA (reference sequence). The CDR3 sequence: CSATGTRVDTDTQYF. In DNA, the CDR3 is TGCAGTGCTACCGGAACTAGAGTAGACACAGATACGCAGTATTTT.

The rearrangement links TRBV12-3 or TRBV12-4 to TRBJ2-1, with TRBD2 matching 11 bases. Trimming cost V 6 bases and J 6 bases; bases outside gene matches: 7. This CDR3 spans 15 amino acids. For the CDR3, the DNA is TGTGCCAGCAGCGTAGCGGGAGGGCCTCCCAATGAGCAGTTCTTC. Its translation: CASSVAGGPPNEQFF.

This clonotype was detected ten times or more. The chain has TRBV4-1 and TRBJ2-7; 7 nucleotides agree with TRBD2. The CDR3 spans 15 residues. The germline V gene encodes CDR1 MGHRA and CDR2 YSYEKL. After removal of 4 bases from V and 3 bases from J, the junction contained 9 bases not matched to a gene. CDR3 nucleotide sequence: TGCGCCAGCAGCCCTTCCCGGGACTACCGCTACGAGCAGTACTTC. Encoded protein: CASSPSRDYRYEQYF.

Of note for this clonotype: Relative to the germline gene, one junction end is altered; a read error may explain this. The V and J genes are TRBV27 and TRBJ2-7; TRBD2 matches 7 bases. Germline values: CDR1 MNHEY, CDR2 SMNVEV (reference sequence). This CDR3 region has 13 residues. In DNA, the CDR3 is TGCGCCGCATCCGGACTAGGGACCTACGAGCAGTACTTC. This gives the protein CAASGLGTYEQYF.